The 26 T cell receptor beta chains presented below share a single source sample, sequenced in a study of regulatory T cells in long-lasting Graves disease. Time point given: newly diagnosed GD, antithyroid drugs for less than 3 months. PBMC-derived RNA was used for the TCR library. With iRepertoire HTBI primers and Arm-PCR of CDR3 regions, TCR beta libraries were built. TCRdb fed the multiplex PCR reads into MiXCR, producing one record per CDR3 protein. This sample has about 470,000 distinct CDR3 sequences, with 15% to 20% found just once. Separately, the same data were catalogued under a study of T cells in Graves' hyperthyroidism and ophthalmopathy.

The starting material was peripheral blood mononuclear cells (PBMCs), obtained at new diagnosis, from a patient treated with antithyroid drugs. The receptors shown here come from a man between 35 and 55 years old with Graves disease.

The CDR3 sequence is CSVEVLVRETQYF. CDR3 nucleotide sequence: TGCAGCGTTGAAGTCTTGGTACGCGAGACCCAGTACTTC. The chain couples TRBV29-1 to TRBJ2-5; D not certain. CDR3 length: 13 amino acids. V lost 1 base, J lost 5 bases, and 11 bases lay in between. Germline assignment: CDR1 SQVTM and CDR2 ANQGSEA.

The table lists this clonotype with a count of one. One base away lies a much larger clone, so this may be a sequencing read error. V gene TRBV20-1 combines with J gene TRBJ2-5, with TRBD2 identical over 8 bases. The CDR3 loop spans 12 amino acids. With 8 bases clipped from V and 5 bases from J, the junction kept 7 bases outside the gene matches. The germline V gene has CDR1 DFQATT and CDR2 SNEGSKA (reference sequence). DNA of the CDR3: TGCAGTACTCCGCGACTAGCGGAGACCCAGTACTTC. Protein sequence: CSTPRLAETQYF.

At least ten counts were recorded for this clonotype. The J gene is TRBJ2-7, the V gene TRBV5-1; 9 bases map to TRBD2. From germline, CDR1 is SGHRS and CDR2 YFSETQ. This CDR3 has 16 residues. With 3 bases clipped from V and 5 bases from J, the junction kept 12 bases outside the gene matches. DNA of the CDR3: TGCGCCAGCAGCTCGATTCGTCTAGCGGGAAATGACGAGCAGTACTTC. Its translation is CASSSIRLAGNDEQYF.

In its sample, this clonotype was seen many times. The V call is TRBV27, the J call TRBJ2-1, with unresolved D. Judging by the DNA end, TRBJ2-5 fits better; the J call may be wrong. CDR1 and CDR2 (germline): MNHEY, SMNVEV (reference sequence). The CDR3 spans 13 residues. The CDR3: CASSFRRLETQYF. The CDR3 DNA reads TGTGCCAGCAGTTTCCGACGGTTAGAGACCCAGTACTTC.

This clonotype was detected many times. The chain has TRBV30 and TRBJ2-5, with D possibly matching TRBD1 (6 bases). The V gene's germline CDR1 is GTSNPN and CDR2 SVGIG (reference sequence). The CDR3 spans 13 residues. V was cut by 7 bases and J by 0 bases, with 12 bases left in between. The CDR3 reads CASSTGYQETQYF. In DNA, the CDR3 is TGTGCCTCTTCAACAGGGTACCAAGAGACCCAGTACTTC.

This clonotype was seen many times. The CDR3 spells CAWGPSGYADTQYF. CDR3 sequence (DNA): TGTGCCTGGGGCCCTAGCGGGTATGCAGATACGCAGTATTTT. The chain employs TRBV30 and TRBJ2-3, with 8 bases aligning to TRBD2. This CDR3 contains 14 residues. V lost 5 bases to trimming and J lost 4 bases; unmatched junction nucleotides: 8. Germline assignment: CDR1 GTSNPN and CDR2 SVGIG (reference sequence).

In its sample, this clonotype was seen many times. The chain is built from TRBV28 and TRBJ2-1; 9 bases align to TRBD1. In germline, CDR1 is MDHEN, CDR2 SYDVKM. The CDR3 consists of 15 residues. Unmatched junction bases numbered 8, after V lost 5 bases and J lost 6 bases. CDR3 in DNA: TGTGCCAGCAGTCCCGGGGACAGGGAGGTCAATGAGCAGTTCTTC. This gives the protein CASSPGDREVNEQFF. Combining the CDR3 with reference TRBV28 and TRBJ2-1 gives the whole variable domain DVKVTQSSRYLVKRTGEKVFLECVQDMDHENMFWYRQDPGLGLRLIYFSYDVKMKEKGDIPEGYSVSREKKERFSLILESASTNQTSMYLCASSPGDREVNEQFFGPGTRLTVL.

This clonotype was observed a handful of times. This sequence joins TRBV19 and TRBJ2-7, with D perhaps matching TRBD2 (6 bases). V was trimmed by 4 bases and J by 0 bases, leaving 13 bases between them. The CDR3 is 15 amino acids. Germline CDR1 reads LNHDA; CDR2 reads SQIVND (reference sequence). The CDR3 reads CASSRGDSSSYEQYF. CDR3 nucleotide sequence: TGTGCCAGTAGTAGGGGGGACTCGAGCTCCTACGAGCAGTACTTC.

This clonotype has more than one count but fewer than ten. The chain combines TRBV19 with TRBJ1-1; TRBD1 is a possible D gene (5 bases). CDR3 length: 16 amino acids. The germline V gene encodes CDR1 LNHDA and CDR2 SQIVND (reference sequence). V dropped 3 bases and J dropped 3 bases, with 17 bases sitting between them. Here the CDR3 reads CASSIFLGRVDTEAFF. In nucleotides, the CDR3 is TGTGCCAGTAGTATTTTTCTGGGCAGGGTGGACACTGAAGCTTTCTTT.

V usage is TRBV14 and J usage is TRBJ2-7; the D gene is possibly TRBD2 (5 bases). Germline CDR1 and CDR2: SGHDN and FVKESK. The CDR3 consists of 13 residues. The germline V and J ends were trimmed by 6 bases and 3 bases, with 12 bases remaining between them. DNA for the CDR3: TGTGCCAGCAGTTTCCGGACTCTCTACGAGCAGTACTTC. Amino acids: CASSFRTLYEQYF.

This clonotype was counted at least ten times. The rearrangement joins TRBV20-1 to TRBJ2-7, with 7 positions matching TRBD2. The J segment lost 6 bases and the V segment lost 0 bases, leaving 14 bases of the junction unmatched. This CDR3 is built from 16 residues. Germline-derived CDR1 and CDR2 are DFQATT and SNEGSKA (reference sequence). In nucleotides, the CDR3 is TGCAGTGCTAGAGATTCGAGGGAGGGCCGCTTCGGCGAGCAGTACTTC. This encodes CSARDSREGRFGEQYF.

The chain carries TRBV28 and TRBJ2-7; TRBD1 is a possible D gene (6 bases). V gave up 7 bases and J gave up 3 bases, with 16 bases separating them. There are 14 residues in the CDR3. CDR1 MDHEN and CDR2 SYDVKM come from the germline V gene. As DNA, the CDR3 is TGTGCCAGCATTCCTACAGGGTTTCGCTACGAGCAGTACTTC. It specifies CASIPTGFRYEQYF.

This clonotype appeared a few times. A junction boundary mismatches the germline segment, possibly from a read error. J is TRBJ1-4 and V is TRBV24-1; D possibly corresponds to TRBD1 (5 bases). Germline V gene lookup returns CDR1 KGHDR and CDR2 SFDVKD. The CDR3 has 17 residues. The DNA of the CDR3 is TGTGCCACCGGTGATGGGATGCGGGGCGCAACTAATGAAAAACTGTTTTTT. Its translation is CATGDGMRGATNEKLFF.

This clonotype was observed once. A far larger clone is off by one base, so a read error is likely. The chain recombines TRBV2 with TRBJ2-7; possible D gene TRBD2, 6 bases. Trimming shortened V by 4 bases and J by 7 bases, and 20 bases separated the two germline ends. This CDR3 is built from 15 residues. The germline V gene encodes CDR1 SNHLY and CDR2 FYNNEI. The CDR3 region has the DNA TGTGCCAGCAGTGTGGCGGGGAGATCCTACAATGAGCAGTACTTC. It encodes CASSVAGRSYNEQYF.

This clonotype was counted at least ten times. The chain is built from TRBV7-2 and TRBJ2-7, with TRBD2 as a possible D gene (5 bases). V was pared by 1 base and J by 3 bases, with 10 bases between. The CDR3 is 14 residues long. The germline gives CDR1 SGHTA, CDR2 FQGNSA. CDR3 nucleotides: TGTGCCAGCAGCTTAGTCGGACTCATCTACGAGCAGTACTTC. This sequence encodes CASSLVGLIYEQYF.

The sample holds many counts of this clonotype. The V gene is TRBV28, the J gene TRBJ2-1; 9 bases map to TRBD1. The CDR3 length is 14 residues. Trimming at V came to 7 bases and at J to 6 bases, leaving 7 bases not matched to a gene. CDR1 is MDHEN and CDR2 is SYDVKM in the germline V gene. For the CDR3, the DNA is TGTGCCAGCAACCAGGGACAGGGTTTCAATGAGCAGTTCTTC. As protein: CASNQGQGFNEQFF.

This clonotype was counted only a few times. The chain carries TRBV12-3 or TRBV12-4 and TRBJ2-3; 7 nucleotides align to TRBD2. The V segment lost 4 bases and the J segment 2 bases; nucleotides outside the gene matches: 15. The CDR3 contains 18 residues. The CDR3 DNA sequence: TGTGCCAGCAGTTCCCCCCCTGGGGGGAGGGAATACACAGATACGCAGTATTTT. Translating gives CASSSPPGGREYTDTQYF.

This sequence joins TRBV5-1 and TRBJ1-1; 10 nucleotides line up with TRBD1. From germline, CDR1 is SGHRS and CDR2 YFSETQ. The length of the CDR3 is 16 residues. V lost 0 bases and J lost 4; bases outside the gene matches: 6. CDR3 DNA: TGCGCCAGCAGCTTGGCCGGGACAGGGGACGGCACTGAAGCTTTCTTT. Translating it yields CASSLAGTGDGTEAFF.

In its sample, this clonotype was seen many times. V usage is TRBV20-1 and J usage is TRBJ2-1, with 16 bases that match TRBD2. V was clipped by 5 bases and J by 4 bases; unmatched bases: 5. CDR1 is DFQATT, CDR2 SNEGSKA, per germline (reference sequence). The CDR3 loop spans 16 amino acids. For the CDR3, the DNA is TGCAGTGCTCAGGGACTAGCGGGAGGGTCGTACAATGAGCAGTTCTTC. It yields the protein CSAQGLAGGSYNEQFF.

In regard to this clonotype: This could be a read error, since a much larger clone is one nucleotide away. V is TRBV2 and J is TRBJ2-7; TRBD1 matches at 11 bases. Germline V CDR1 and CDR2: SNHLY, FYNNEI. The CDR3 is made up of 15 amino acids. V was pared by 2 bases and J by 7 bases, with 7 bases of the junction left unmatched. The CDR3 coding sequence is TGTGCCAGCAGTGAATTTGGGACAGGGGGGGATGAGCAGTACTTC. Its protein is CASSEFGTGGDEQYF.

The sample holds many counts of this clonotype. V gene TRBV6-1 combines with J gene TRBJ2-5; D remains unclear. Germline CDR1 MNHNS, CDR2 SASEGT. The CDR3 extends over 13 amino acids. Trimming took 7 bases from V and 4 from J, leaving 13 bases between them. The CDR3 nucleotides are TGTGCCAGCACCAAGGAGTTACGAGAGACCCAGTACTTC. Translation: CASTKELRETQYF.

This clonotype has at least ten counts. The chain carries TRBV2 and TRBJ1-1; 12 bases are a match to TRBD1. The V segment lost 6 bases and the J segment 4 bases; nucleotides outside the gene matches: 3. CDR3 length: 14 amino acids. Germline CDR1 reads SNHLY; CDR2 reads FYNNEI. The CDR3 DNA reads as TGTGCCAGCAGGGGACAGGGGGCTCTCACTGAAGCTTTCTTT. Residues: CASRGQGALTEAFF.

This clonotype was seen many times. The rearrangement joins TRBV30 to TRBJ2-2; the D call may be TRBD1 or TRBD2 (6 bases each). This CDR3 has 16 amino acids. Germline-derived CDR1 and CDR2 are GTSNPN and SVGIG (reference sequence). Trimming took off 0 bases at V and 5 bases at J, with 16 bases between the two ends. The CDR3 reads CAWSVRDTSRTGELFF. DNA for the CDR3: TGTGCCTGGAGTGTCCGGGACACTAGCAGAACCGGGGAGCTGTTTTTT.

Regarding this clonotype: This may stem from a read error, because a much larger clone lies one nucleotide away. This rearrangement joins TRBV27 to TRBJ2-7, with D maybe TRBD2 (6 bases). This CDR3 has 14 residues. From germline, CDR1 is MNHEY and CDR2 SMNVEV (reference sequence). V gave up 4 bases and J gave up 2 bases, with 12 bases separating them. The CDR3 protein is CASSWVGGPYEQYF. The CDR3 nucleotides read TGTGCCAGCAGTTGGGTGGGAGGACCCTACGAGCAGTACTTC.

A word on this clonotype: A much larger clone differs by one base, so this may be a read error. The chain has TRBV24-1 and TRBJ2-1, with D unresolved. The CDR3 runs 14 residues. Per germline, CDR1 KGHDR and CDR2 SFDVKD. CDR3 bases: TGTGCCACCAGTGATTCACGCTCCCACAATGAGCAGTTCTTC. Protein product: CATSDSRSHNEQFF.

This clonotype was observed a handful of times. The genes are TRBV5-1 and TRBJ2-6; 7 bases align to TRBD2. With 1 base clipped from V and 0 bases from J, the junction kept 7 bases outside the gene matches. Germline V gives CDR1 SGHRS, CDR2 YFSETQ. The CDR3 runs to 18 residues. This CDR3 is CASSLYWRELSGANVLTF. The CDR3 bases are TGCGCCAGCAGCTTGTATTGGCGGGAGCTCTCTGGGGCCAACGTCCTGACTTTC.